The TCR beta chain under discussion was sequenced for a study of T cell responses to AZD1222 COVID-19 vaccine. A remark on this clone: The target antigen is unknown.

Sequencing used immunoSEQ multiplex PCR; TCRdb keeps in-frame clones, though not all of them. In the table there are under 170,000 clones, 75% to 95% of which are singletons. The germline V and J ends were trimmed by 6 bases and 1 base, with 3 bases remaining between them. Germline CDR1 and CDR2: DFQATT and SNEGSKA (reference sequence). CDR3 size: 10 residues. Pooling was applied to second doses at about 4 or about 12 weeks. The study, taken as a whole, reports: Reportedly, close to half of spike-specific TCRs are directed against unmutated variant regions.

The V call is TRBV20-1, the J call TRBJ1-1; D ambiguous. This specimen was peripheral blood, taken 28 days after the second AZD1222 dose. This TCR was recovered from an adult who received the AZD1222 COVID-19 vaccine. CDR3 region: CSAENTEAFF. For the CDR3, the DNA is TGCAGTGCGGAGAACACTGAAGCTTTCTTT.